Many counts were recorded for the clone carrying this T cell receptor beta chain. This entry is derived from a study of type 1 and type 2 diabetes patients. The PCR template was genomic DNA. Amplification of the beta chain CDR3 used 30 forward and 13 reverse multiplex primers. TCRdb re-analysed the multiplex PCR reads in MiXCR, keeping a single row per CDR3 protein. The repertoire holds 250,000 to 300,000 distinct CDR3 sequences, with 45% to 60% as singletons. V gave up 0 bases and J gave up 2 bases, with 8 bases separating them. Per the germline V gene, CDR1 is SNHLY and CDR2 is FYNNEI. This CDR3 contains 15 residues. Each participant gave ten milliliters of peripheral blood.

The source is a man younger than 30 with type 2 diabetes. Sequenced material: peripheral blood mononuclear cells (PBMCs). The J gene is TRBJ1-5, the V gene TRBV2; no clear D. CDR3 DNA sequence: TGTGCCAGCAGTGAAGCGCTTCGTGGCAATCAGCCCCAGCATTTT. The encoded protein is CASSEALRGNQPQHF. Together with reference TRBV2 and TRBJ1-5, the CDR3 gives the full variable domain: EPEVTQTPSHQVTQMGQEVILRCVPISNHLYFYWYRQILGQKVEFLVSFYNNEISEKSEIFDDQFSVERPDGSNFTLKIRSTKLEDSAMYFCASSEALRGNQPQHFGDGTRLSIL.